This TCR beta chain originates from a study of T cell changes during pregnancy in multiple sclerosis. TCRdb's table, derived via immunoSEQ multiplex PCR, lists solely in-frame clones and lacks some. This table holds roughly 60,000 clones, approximately 92% found once. This clone was recorded once. The germline CDR1 and CDR2 sequences are SEHNR and FQNEAQ (reference sequence). The CDR3 totals 15 residues. The V end lost 1 base, the J end lost 4 bases, and 13 bases lay between the germline ends. The material was peripheral blood, obtained in the second trimester of pregnancy. This receptor was identified in a female donor with multiple sclerosis, enrolled in a pregnancy study. V usage is TRBV7-9 and J usage is TRBJ2-5; tentative D call: TRBD2 (7 bases). CDR3 DNA sequence: TGTGCCAGCAGCTTAGTCGGGGGGCAAGGAGAGACCCAGTACTTC. It encodes CASSLVGGQGETQYF. Full variable domain (missing parts from reference TRBV7-9 and TRBJ2-5): DTGVSQNPRHKITKRGQNVTFRCDPISEHNRLYWYRQTLGQGPEFLTYFQNEAQLEKSRLLSDRFSAERPKGSFSTLEIQRTEQGDSAMYLCASSLVGGQGETQYFGPGTRLLVL.